This TCR beta chain comes out of a study of T cell responses to AZD1222 COVID-19 vaccine (TCRdb year 2021). Regarding the complete study: AZD1222 recipients whose second dose came at about 4 weeks and those whose second dose came at about 12 weeks were combined into one group, since spike-specific TCR depth and breadth did not differ between the two schedules. TCR sequencing covered approximately 230 trial participants: roughly 200 given two doses of AZD1222 and 26 given two doses of MenACWY control vaccine. Trial participants were enrolled into age subgroups of 18-55, 56-69 and 70-plus years, which contained around 150, 28 and 57 TCR-sequenced participants, respectively. The full study reports these points: Participants were mostly white British, with more females than males. The authors suggested clonal diversity may have been underestimated. Reportedly, almost half of the unique spike-specific TCRs recognized epitopes lying outside the regions that are mutated in the B.1.351 and B.1.1.7 variants. Because no day 14 peak-response samples were available, the repertoires could be characterized only after the peak T cell response. After two AZD1222 doses, both the breadth and the depth of spike-specific TCRs were significantly higher than at day 0 and than in MenACWY recipients. Conclusions about previously exposed vaccinees were limited because only 6 or 7 AZD1222 recipients were SARS-CoV-2 seropositive at baseline. CD4 TCRs associated with the vaccine covered the entire spike protein, and the dominant responses were in regions 160-218 and 743-854. In the small 56-69-year group, the increase in depth fell short of significance, most likely because of low power.

The CDR3 regions of human TCRbeta chains were analyzed by immunosequencing. The paper's processing steps were these. Repertoire TCRs were matched against a reference library of SARS-CoV-2-specific TCRs generated with the MIRA antigen-specificity platform. Breadth was defined as the fraction of unique TCRs that were SARS-CoV-2-associated, and depth was defined as the fraction of total T cells that were SARS-CoV-2-associated. Using the MIRA data, each spike-specific TCR was assigned both to the spike region to which the TCR was reactive and to a CD4 or CD8 class. Log10-transformed breadth and depth values were compared by one-way ANOVA with Sidak's multiple comparisons tests. Entries here come from immuneACCESS through TCRdb and include only in-frame sequences with V and J called. Some clones fail to appear in such tables; in the studies checked, an unresolved V gene covers under half of the shortfall, and the cause of the remainder is unknown. V, J and clone size are those of that table, while D and trimming were read from the DNA. The sample table shows 99,000 or so clones, and around 87% are seen once. The top ten clonotypes cover roughly 2.7% of the sample.

Taken from the germline V gene (reference sequence), the CDR1 and CDR2 loops are SEHNR and FQNEAQ. Counted from cysteine to phenylalanine, this CDR3 has 14 amino acids. The sequence is cut down to CDR3 DNA, 42 bases in frame from base 1. The junction carries 6 bases between V and J, which are trimmed by 3 bases and 0 bases respectively. Of note for this clone: What antigen it recognizes has not been identified. Base qualities are missing; no much larger clone stands one base away.

Read against the paper, the sample's time point label means: baseline before first vaccination. Vaccinee samples were obtained from the UK trials COV001 and COV002, which included a single-blind randomized controlled phase 2/3 trial of AZD1222 (ChAdOx1 nCoV-19) in healthy adults. For TCRbeta chain sequencing, PBMC samples were collected from trial participants at day 0 and at day 28 after the second dose. The sequencing here drew on peripheral blood, taken on day 0 of AZD1222 vaccination. This receptor was identified in an adult in good health. The receptor chain draws on TRBV7-9 and TRBJ2-1, with TRBD2 tentatively as D gene (5 bases match). Read as DNA, the sequence is TGTGCCAGCAGCTTGGGGAGCTCCTACAATGAGCAGTTCTTC. Its translation is CASSLGSSYNEQFF.